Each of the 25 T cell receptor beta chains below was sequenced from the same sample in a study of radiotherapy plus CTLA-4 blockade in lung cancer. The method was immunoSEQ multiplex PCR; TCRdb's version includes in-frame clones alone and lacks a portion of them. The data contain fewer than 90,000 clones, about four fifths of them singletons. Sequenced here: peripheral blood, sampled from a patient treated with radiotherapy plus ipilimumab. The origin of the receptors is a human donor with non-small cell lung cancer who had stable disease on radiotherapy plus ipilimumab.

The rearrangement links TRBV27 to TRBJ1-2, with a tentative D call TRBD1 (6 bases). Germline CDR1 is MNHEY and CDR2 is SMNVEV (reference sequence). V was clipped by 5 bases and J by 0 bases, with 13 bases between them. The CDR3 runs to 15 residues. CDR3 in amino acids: CASSLTGTANYGYTF. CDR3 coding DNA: TGTGCCAGCAGTCTTACAGGGACTGCTAACTATGGCTACACCTTC.

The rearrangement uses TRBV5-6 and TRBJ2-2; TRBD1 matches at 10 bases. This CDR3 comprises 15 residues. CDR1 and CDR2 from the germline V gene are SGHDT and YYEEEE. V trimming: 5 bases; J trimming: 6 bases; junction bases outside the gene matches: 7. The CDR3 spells CASSRTGGMPGELFF. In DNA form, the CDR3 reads TGTGCCAGCAGTCGGACAGGGGGTATGCCCGGGGAGCTGTTTTTT.

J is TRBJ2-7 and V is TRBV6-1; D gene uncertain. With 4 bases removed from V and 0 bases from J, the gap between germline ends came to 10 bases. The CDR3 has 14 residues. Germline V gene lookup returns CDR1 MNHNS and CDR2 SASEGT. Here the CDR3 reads CASSAGPLSYEQYF. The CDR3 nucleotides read TGTGCCAGCAGTGCTGGACCGCTCTCCTACGAGCAGTACTTC.

DNA of the CDR3: TGCGCCAGCAGCTTGAAGGGGACAGGGTACTCTGGAAACACCATATATTTT. It encodes CASSLKGTGYSGNTIYF. The chain employs TRBV5-1 and TRBJ1-3, with TRBD1 matching 9 bases. CDR3 length: 17 residues. Germline loops: CDR1 SGHRS, CDR2 YFSETQ. V was pared by 1 base and J by 0 bases, with 5 bases of the junction left unmatched. The whole variable domain, remainder taken from reference TRBV5-1 and TRBJ1-3, is KAGVTQTPRYLIKTRGQQVTLSCSPISGHRSVSWYQQTPGQGLQFLFEYFSETQRNKGNFPGRFSGRQFSNSRSEMNVSTLELGDSALYLCASSLKGTGYSGNTIYFGEGSWLTVV.

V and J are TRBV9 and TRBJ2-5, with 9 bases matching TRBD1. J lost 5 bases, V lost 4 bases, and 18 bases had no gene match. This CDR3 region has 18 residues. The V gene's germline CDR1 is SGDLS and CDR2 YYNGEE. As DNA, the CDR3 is TGTGCCAGCAGCTCGCCTTCGGGGGACAGGGAGGGTCAGGAGACCCAGTACTTC. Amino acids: CASSSPSGDREGQETQYF.

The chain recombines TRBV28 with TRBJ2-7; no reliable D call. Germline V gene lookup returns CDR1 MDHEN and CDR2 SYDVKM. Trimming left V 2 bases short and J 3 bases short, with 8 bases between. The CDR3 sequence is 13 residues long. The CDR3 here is CASSLQAYYEQYF. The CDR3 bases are TGTGCCAGCAGTTTACAGGCCTACTACGAGCAGTACTTC.

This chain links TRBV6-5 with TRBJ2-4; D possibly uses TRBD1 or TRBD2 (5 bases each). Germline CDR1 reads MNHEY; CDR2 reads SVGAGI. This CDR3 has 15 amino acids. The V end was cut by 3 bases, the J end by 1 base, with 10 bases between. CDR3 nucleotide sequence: TGTGCCAGCAGTTATGGGGGAGACGCCAAAAACATTCAGTACTTC. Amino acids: CASSYGGDAKNIQYF.

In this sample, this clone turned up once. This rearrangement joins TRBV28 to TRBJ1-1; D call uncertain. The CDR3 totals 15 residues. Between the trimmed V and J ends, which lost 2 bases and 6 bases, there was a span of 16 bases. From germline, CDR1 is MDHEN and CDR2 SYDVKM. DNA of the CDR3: TGTGCCAGCAGTTTAAGGAGGACGGGATGGCCTGAAGCTTTCTTT. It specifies CASSLRRTGWPEAFF.

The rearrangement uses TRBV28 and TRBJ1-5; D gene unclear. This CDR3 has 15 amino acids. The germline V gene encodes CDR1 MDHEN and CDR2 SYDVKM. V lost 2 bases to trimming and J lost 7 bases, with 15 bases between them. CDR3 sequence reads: CASSLAKLAGQPQHF. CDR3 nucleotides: TGTGCCAGCAGTTTAGCCAAGTTGGCTGGGCAGCCCCAGCATTTT.

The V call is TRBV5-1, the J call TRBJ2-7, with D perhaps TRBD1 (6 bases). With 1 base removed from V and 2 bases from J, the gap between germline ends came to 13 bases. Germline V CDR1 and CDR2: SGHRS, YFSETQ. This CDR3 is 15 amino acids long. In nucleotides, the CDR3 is TGCGCCAGCAGCTTGATAGGGGGTCAGGCCTACGAGCAGTACTTC. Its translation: CASSLIGGQAYEQYF.

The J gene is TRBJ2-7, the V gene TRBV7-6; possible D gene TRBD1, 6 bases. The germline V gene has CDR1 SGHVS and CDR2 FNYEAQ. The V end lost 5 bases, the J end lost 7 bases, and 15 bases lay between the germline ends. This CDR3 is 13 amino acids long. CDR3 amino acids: CASSPLRTEEQYF. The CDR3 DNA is TGTGCCAGCAGCCCATTGAGGACAGAAGAGCAGTACTTC.

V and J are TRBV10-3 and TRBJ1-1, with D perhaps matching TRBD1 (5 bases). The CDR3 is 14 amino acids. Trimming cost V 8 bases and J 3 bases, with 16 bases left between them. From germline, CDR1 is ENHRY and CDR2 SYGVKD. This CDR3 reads CAIRSGRQDTEAFF. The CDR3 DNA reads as TGTGCCATCCGATCAGGGCGTCAGGACACTGAAGCTTTCTTT.

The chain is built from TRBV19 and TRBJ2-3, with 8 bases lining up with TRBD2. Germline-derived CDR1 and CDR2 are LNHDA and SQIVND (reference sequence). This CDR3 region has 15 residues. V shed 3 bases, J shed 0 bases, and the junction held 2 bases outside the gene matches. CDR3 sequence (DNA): TGTGCCAGTAGTATGTTAGCGGGAAGCACAGATACGCAGTATTTT. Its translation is CASSMLAGSTDTQYF. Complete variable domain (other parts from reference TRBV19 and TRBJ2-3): DGGITQSPKYLFRKEGQNVTLSCEQNLNHDAMYWYRQDPGQGLRLIYYSQIVNDFQKGDIAEGYSVSREKKESFPLTVTSAQKNPTAFYLCASSMLAGSTDTQYFGPGTRLTVL.

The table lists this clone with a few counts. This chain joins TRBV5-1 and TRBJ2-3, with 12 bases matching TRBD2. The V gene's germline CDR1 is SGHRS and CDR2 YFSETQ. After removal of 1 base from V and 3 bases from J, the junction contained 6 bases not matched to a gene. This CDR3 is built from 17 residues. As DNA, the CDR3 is TGCGCCAGCAGCTTGAGCCTAGCGGGGGGGCAGACAGATACGCAGTATTTT. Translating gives CASSLSLAGGQTDTQYF.

CDR3 loop: CASSLSTHNEQFF. The CDR3 bases are TGTGCCAGCAGTTTAAGCACGCACAATGAGCAGTTCTTC. V gene TRBV27 combines with J gene TRBJ2-1, with D uncertain. Germline values: CDR1 MNHEY, CDR2 SMNVEV (reference sequence). The CDR3 totals 13 residues. Trimming took off 2 bases at V and 5 bases at J, with 7 bases between the two ends.

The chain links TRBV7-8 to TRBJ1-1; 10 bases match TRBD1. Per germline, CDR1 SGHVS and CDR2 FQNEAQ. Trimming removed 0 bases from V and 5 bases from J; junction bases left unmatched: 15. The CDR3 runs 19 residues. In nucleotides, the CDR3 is TGTGCCAGCAGCTTAGCCCACCCCTGGACAGGGGGTGATGATACTGAAGCTTTCTTT. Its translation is CASSLAHPWTGGDDTEAFF.

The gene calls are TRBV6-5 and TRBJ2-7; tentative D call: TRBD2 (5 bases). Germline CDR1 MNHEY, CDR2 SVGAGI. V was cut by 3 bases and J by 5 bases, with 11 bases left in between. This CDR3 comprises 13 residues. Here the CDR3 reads CASSYSAKDEQYF. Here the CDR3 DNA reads TGTGCCAGCAGTTATAGCGCAAAGGACGAGCAGTACTTC.

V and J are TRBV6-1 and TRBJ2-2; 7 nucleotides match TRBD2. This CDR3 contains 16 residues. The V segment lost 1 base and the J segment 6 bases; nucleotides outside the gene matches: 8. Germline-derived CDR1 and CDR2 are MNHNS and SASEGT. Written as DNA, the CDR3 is TGTGCCAGCAGTGAAGGGGGGGGAAGGCGTTCCGGGGAGCTGTTTTTT. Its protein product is CASSEGGGRRSGELFF.

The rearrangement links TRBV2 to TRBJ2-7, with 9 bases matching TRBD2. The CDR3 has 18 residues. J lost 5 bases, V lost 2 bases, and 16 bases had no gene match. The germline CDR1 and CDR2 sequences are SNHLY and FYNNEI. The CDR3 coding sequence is TGTGCCAGCAGTGAAAGTTGGGCTAGCGGGAATAGGAACGACGAGCAGTACTTC. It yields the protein CASSESWASGNRNDEQYF.

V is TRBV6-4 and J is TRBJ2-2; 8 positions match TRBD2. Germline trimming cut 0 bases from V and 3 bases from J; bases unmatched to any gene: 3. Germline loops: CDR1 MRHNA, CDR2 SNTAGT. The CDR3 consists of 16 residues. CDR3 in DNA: TGTGCCAGCAGTGACTCAGCGGGAGTAGACACCGGGGAGCTGTTTTTT. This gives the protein CASSDSAGVDTGELFF.

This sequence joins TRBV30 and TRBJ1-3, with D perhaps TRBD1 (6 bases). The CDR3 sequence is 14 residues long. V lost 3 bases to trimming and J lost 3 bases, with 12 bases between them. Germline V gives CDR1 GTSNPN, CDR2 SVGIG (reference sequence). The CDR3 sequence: CAWRTGIFGNTIYF. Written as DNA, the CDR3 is TGTGCCTGGAGAACAGGGATCTTTGGAAACACCATATATTTT. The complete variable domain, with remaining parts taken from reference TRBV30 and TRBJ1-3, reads SQTIHQWPATLVQPVGSPLSLECTVEGTSNPNLYWYRQAAGRGLQLLFYSVGIGQISSEVPQNLSASRPQDRQFILSSKKLLLSDSGFYLCAWRTGIFGNTIYFGEGSWLTVV.

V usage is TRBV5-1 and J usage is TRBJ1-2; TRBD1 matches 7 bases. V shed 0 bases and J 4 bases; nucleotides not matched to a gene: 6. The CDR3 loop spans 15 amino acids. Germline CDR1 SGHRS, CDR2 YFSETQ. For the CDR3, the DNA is TGCGCCAGCAGCTTGGGTTGGGGGACAGTCTATGGCTACACCTTC. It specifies CASSLGWGTVYGYTF.

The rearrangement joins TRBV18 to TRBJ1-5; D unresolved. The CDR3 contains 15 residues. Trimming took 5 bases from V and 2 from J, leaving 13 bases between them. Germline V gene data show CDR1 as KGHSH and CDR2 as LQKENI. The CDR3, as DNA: TGTGCCAGCTCAGAGGGCTTCTCTGGCAATCAGCCCCAGCATTTT. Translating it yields CASSEGFSGNQPQHF.

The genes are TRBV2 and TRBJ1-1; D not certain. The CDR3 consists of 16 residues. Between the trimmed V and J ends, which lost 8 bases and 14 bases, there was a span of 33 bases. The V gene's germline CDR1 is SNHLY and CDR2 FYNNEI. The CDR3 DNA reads TGTGCCAGCGGTTCTGGGAAAGGAGGGAGCGGGTTGGTACGCTTCTTT. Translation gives CASGSGKGGSGLVRFF.

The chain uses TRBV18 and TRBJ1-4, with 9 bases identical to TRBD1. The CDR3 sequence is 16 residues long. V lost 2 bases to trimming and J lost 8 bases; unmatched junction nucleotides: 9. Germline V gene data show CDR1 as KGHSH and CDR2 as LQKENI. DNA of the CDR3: TGTGCCAGCTCACCAATAGGGACAGGGTCAGACGAAAAACTGTTTTTT. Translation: CASSPIGTGSDEKLFF.